This T cell receptor beta chain was identified in a study of T-cell reconstitution after alpha-beta-depleted transplantation in children. TCRbeta library preparation incorporated unique molecular identifiers. Each CDR3 protein is one row after TCRdb ran MiXCR on the PCR reads. The table records roughly 500,000 distinct CDR3 sequences, approximately 29% of them present only once. Germline CDR1 is SQVTM and CDR2 is ANQGSEA. The V end lost 5 bases, the J end lost 4 bases, and 14 bases lay between the germline ends. CDR3 length: 13 residues. The clonotype comes from a human donor who donated a stem cell graft to a child with aplastic anemia. This chain links TRBV29-1 with TRBJ2-5; unclear D gene. The sample consisted of PBMCs from the stem cell graft donor, taken from the stem cell graft. CDR3 nucleotides: TGCAGCGTTTCTGAACAAAGGCGAGAGACCCAGTACTTC. Translated: CSVSEQRRETQYF.